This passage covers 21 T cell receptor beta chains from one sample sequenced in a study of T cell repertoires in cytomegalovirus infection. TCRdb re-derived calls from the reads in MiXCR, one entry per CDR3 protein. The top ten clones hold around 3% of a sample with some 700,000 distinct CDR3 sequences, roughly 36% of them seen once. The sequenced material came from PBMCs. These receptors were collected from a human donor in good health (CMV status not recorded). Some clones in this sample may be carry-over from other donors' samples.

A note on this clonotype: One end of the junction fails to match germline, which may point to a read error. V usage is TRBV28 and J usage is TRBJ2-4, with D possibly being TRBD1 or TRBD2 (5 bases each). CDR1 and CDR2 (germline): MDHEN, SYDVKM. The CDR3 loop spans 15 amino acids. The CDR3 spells CDSSLTADLKNIQYF. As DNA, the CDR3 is TGTGACAGCAGCCTGACAGCGGACCTCAAAAACATTCAGTACTTC.

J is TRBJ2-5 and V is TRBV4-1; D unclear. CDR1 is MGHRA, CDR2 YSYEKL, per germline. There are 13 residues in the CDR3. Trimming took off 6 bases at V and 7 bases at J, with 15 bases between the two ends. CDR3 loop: CASSLVAWGTQYF. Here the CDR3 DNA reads TGCGCCAGCAGTCTCGTCGCATGGGGGACCCAGTACTTC.

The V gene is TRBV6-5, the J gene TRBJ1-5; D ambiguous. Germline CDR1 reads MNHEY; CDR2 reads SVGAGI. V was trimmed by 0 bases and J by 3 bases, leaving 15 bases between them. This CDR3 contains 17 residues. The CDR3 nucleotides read TGTGCCAGCAGTTACTCGAGCGGTAGAGGCCACAATCAGCCCCAGCATTTT. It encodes CASSYSSGRGHNQPQHF.

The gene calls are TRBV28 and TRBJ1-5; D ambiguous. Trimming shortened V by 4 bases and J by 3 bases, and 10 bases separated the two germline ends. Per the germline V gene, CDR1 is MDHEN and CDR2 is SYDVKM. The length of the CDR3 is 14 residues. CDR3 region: CASSSPMVNQPQHF. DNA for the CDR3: TGTGCCAGCAGTTCCCCCATGGTCAATCAGCCCCAGCATTTT.

The CDR3 DNA is TGTGCCAGCAGTCCCCGCCGTTCTCGGGGCCGCACTAATTCACCCCTCCACTTT. Its translation is CASSPRRSRGRTNSPLHF. The chain has TRBV2 and TRBJ1-6; D possibly corresponds to TRBD1 (5 bases). Germline values: CDR1 SNHLY, CDR2 FYNNEI. The CDR3 consists of 18 residues. V shed 5 bases and J shed 6 bases, with 23 bases lying between them.

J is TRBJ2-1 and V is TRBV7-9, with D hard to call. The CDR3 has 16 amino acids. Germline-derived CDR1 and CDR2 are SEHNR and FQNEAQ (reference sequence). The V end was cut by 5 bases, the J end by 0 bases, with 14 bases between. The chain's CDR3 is CASSPRPGSSYNEQFF. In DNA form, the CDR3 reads TGTGCCAGCAGCCCAAGACCGGGTTCCTCCTACAATGAGCAGTTCTTC.

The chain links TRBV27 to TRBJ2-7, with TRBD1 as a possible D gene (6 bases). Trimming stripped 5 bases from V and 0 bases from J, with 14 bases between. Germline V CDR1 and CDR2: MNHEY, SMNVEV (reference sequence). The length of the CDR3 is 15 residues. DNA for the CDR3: TGTGCCAGCAGTCCATTTGGACAGAGCTCCTACGAGCAGTACTTC. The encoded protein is CASSPFGQSSYEQYF.

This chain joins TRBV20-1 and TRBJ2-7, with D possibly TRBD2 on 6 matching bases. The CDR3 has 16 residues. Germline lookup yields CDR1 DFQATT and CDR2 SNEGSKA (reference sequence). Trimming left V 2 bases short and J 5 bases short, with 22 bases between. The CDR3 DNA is TGCAGTGCTAGATACCCGACATTGGCGGGACGGGACGAGCAGTACTTC. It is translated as CSARYPTLAGRDEQYF.

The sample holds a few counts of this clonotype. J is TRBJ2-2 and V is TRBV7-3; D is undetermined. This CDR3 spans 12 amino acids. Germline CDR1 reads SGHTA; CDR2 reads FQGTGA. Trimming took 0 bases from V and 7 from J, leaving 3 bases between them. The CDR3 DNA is TGTGCCAGCAGCTTAACGAGCGGGGAGCTGTTTTTT. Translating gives CASSLTSGELFF.

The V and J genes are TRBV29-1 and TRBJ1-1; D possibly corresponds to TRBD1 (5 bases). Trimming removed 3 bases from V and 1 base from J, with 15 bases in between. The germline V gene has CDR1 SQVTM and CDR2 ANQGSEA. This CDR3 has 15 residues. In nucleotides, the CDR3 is TGCAGCGTTGACGTAGGGGATGGGAGGAACACTGAAGCTTTCTTT. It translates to CSVDVGDGRNTEAFF.

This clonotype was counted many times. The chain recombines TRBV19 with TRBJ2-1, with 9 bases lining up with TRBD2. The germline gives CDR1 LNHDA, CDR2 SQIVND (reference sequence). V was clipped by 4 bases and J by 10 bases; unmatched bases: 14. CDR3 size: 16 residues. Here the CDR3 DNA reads TGTGCCAGTAGTACCCGGAGTAGCGGGAGTGTAGGAGAGCAGTTCTTC. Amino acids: CASSTRSSGSVGEQFF.

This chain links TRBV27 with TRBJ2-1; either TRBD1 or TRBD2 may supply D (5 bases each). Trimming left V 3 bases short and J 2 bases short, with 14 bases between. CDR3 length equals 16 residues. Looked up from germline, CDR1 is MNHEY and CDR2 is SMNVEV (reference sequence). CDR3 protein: CASSFGGAAPYNEQFF. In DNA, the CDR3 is TGTGCCAGCAGTTTTGGGGGTGCCGCCCCCTACAATGAGCAGTTCTTC.

The CDR3 DNA reads TGCGCCAGCAGCCAAGACTTCTTAGCTAACTATGGCTACACCTTC. This sequence encodes CASSQDFLANYGYTF. The J gene is TRBJ1-2, the V gene TRBV4-1; no clear D gene. Per the germline V gene, CDR1 is MGHRA and CDR2 is YSYEKL. V shed 0 bases and J shed 0 bases, with 8 bases lying between them. The CDR3 length is 15 residues.

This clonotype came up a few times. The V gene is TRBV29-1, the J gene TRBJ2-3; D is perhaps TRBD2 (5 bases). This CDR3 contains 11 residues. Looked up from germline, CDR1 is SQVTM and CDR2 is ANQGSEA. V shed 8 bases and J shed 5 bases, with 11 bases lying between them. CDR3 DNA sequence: TGCAGCCTACGGGGTGGAGATACGCAGTATTTT. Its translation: CSLRGGDTQYF.

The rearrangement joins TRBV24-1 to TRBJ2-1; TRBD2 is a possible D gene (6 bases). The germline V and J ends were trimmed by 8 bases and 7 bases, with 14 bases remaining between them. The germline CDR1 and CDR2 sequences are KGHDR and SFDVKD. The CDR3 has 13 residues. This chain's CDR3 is CATTDGSQNEQFF. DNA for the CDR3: TGTGCCACCACTGACGGGAGTCAGAATGAGCAGTTCTTC.

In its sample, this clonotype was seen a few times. Written as DNA, the CDR3 is TGTGCCAGCAGCTCCCAGACAGCGAAATACACTGAAGCTTTCTTT. It is translated as CASSSQTAKYTEAFF. The chain is built from TRBV7-2 and TRBJ1-1, with D possibly being TRBD1 (5 bases). The germline V and J ends were trimmed by 4 bases and 3 bases, with 15 bases remaining between them. The CDR3 has 15 amino acids. Germline lookup yields CDR1 SGHTA and CDR2 FQGNSA. Variable domain in full (rest from reference TRBV7-2 and TRBJ1-1): GAGVSQSPSNKVTEKGKDVELRCDPISGHTALYWYRQSLGQGLEFLIYFQGNSAPDKSGLPSDRFSAERTGGSVSTLTIQRTQQEDSAVYLCASSSQTAKYTEAFFGQGTRLTVV.

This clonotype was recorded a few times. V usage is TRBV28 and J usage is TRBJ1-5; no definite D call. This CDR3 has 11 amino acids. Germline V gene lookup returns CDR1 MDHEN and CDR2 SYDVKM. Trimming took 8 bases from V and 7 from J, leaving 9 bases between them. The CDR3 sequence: CASRTGQPQHF. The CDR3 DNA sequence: TGTGCCAGCCGTACGGGGCAGCCCCAGCATTTT. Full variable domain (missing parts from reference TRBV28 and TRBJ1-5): DVKVTQSSRYLVKRTGEKVFLECVQDMDHENMFWYRQDPGLGLRLIYFSYDVKMKEKGDIPEGYSVSREKKERFSLILESASTNQTSMYLCASRTGQPQHFGDGTRLSIL.

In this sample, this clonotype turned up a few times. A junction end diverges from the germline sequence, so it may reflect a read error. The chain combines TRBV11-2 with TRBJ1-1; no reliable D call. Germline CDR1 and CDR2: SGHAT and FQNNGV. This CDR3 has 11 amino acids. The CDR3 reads CASSPQVRPDF. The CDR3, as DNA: TGTGCCAGCAGCCCCCAAGTAAGGCCTGATTTT.

CDR3 region: CASSQVGSGTEAFF. In DNA form, the CDR3 reads TGTGCCAGCAGCCAAGTGGGGAGTGGAACTGAAGCTTTCTTT. The V gene is TRBV3-1, the J gene TRBJ1-1; unclear D gene. The CDR3 contains 14 residues. Trimming pared 1 base from V and 5 bases from J, leaving 11 bases between. CDR1 is LGHDT and CDR2 is YNNKEL in the germline V gene (reference sequence).

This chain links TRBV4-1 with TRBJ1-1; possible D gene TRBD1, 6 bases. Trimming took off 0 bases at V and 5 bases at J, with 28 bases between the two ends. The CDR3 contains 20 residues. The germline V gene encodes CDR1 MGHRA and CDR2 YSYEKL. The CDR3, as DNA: TGCGCCAGCAGCCAAGATCCCCTTGGGGGCAGGGTGGGGGGGGGGACTGAAGCTTTCTTT. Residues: CASSQDPLGGRVGGGTEAFF.

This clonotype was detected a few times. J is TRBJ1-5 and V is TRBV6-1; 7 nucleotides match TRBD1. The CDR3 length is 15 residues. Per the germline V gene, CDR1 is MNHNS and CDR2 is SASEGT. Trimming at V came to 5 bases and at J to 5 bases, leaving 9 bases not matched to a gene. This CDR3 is CASSPGQLFYQPQHF. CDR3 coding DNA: TGTGCCAGCAGTCCGGGACAGCTTTTTTATCAGCCCCAGCATTTT.